The source of this TCR beta chain is a study of T-cell reconstitution after alpha-beta-depleted transplantation in children (dated by TCRdb to the mid-2010s). Concerning the study at large: Using TCR repertoire profiling, the study followed T-cell immune reconstitution in a quantitative way in children after TCRalphabeta/CD19-depleted allogeneic hematopoietic cell transplantation.

General findings and caveats noted by the study authors: In some patients, the high TCRbeta diversity seen at day 60 was put down to recipient T cells and intrathymic progenitors that had survived conditioning. The frequencies of hyperexpanded clones fell over the following months, and after one year, T-cell counts and TCRbeta diversity were mostly attributed to newly produced T cells. The apparently early alphabetaT-cell count recovery about two months after transplant was reportedly dependent on only several hundred rapidly expanded clones derived from non-depleted graft cells.

The library was built by means of PCR. Sequencing relied on an Illumina HiSeq 2500. To normalize quantification of the TCRbeta repertoire, the TCR libraries were built with molecular barcoding that relied on unique molecular identifiers. TCRdb applied fastp at Q25 and MiXCR to the public reads, then kept only in-frame beta chains. Rows with one shared CDR3 protein collapse into an entry with the most common genes and DNA. The sample records 250,000 to 400,000 distinct CDR3 sequences, about a quarter of which are singletons. The ten top clones hold approximately 11% of the sample. In regard to this clonotype: This clone's antigen is unknown. Base qualities are not provided; no much larger clone lies one nucleotide away.

The germline V gene supplies CDR1 MDHEN and CDR2 SYDVKM. The CDR3 holds 15 amino acids from the cysteine to the phenylalanine. Of all the DNA, just the CDR3 is kept, 45 bases in frame from base 1. Relative to germline, V is missing 6 bases and J is missing 4 bases, with 9 bases of the junction outside any gene match. The sample's treatment or condition label is to be understood as: allogeneic hematopoietic cell transplantation with graft depleted of TCRalphabeta T cells and CD19 B cells. Transplant recipients were children who received TCRalphabeta/CD19-depleted allogeneic hematopoietic cell grafts.

The chain couples TRBV28 to TRBJ2-5; 9 central nucleotides agree with TRBD1. The sequence was obtained from a male patient aged 10 to 17 who had a stem cell transplant for acute lymphoblastic leukemia, so the T cells may come from the graft donor. Source: PBMCs, mostly from graft donor cells, taken 180 days after TCRalphabeta/CD19-depleted stem cell transplant. The DNA sequence is given as TGTGCCAGCAGCCCCCCGGGACAGGGAAGAGAGACCCAGTACTTC. It codes for CASSPPGQGRETQYF.